A single sample is the source of the 8 T cell receptor beta chains below, sequenced in a study of beta chain features in type 1 diabetes. Every isolated RNA sample was fully reverse transcribed, so sequencing captured expressed TCRB transcripts. The table came from immunoSEQ multiplex PCR; TCRdb's copy has only in-frame clones and leaves some out. The table lists a few hundred thousand clones, 9.5% to 10% of them singletons. General study results and limits: Moderate but significant shortening of TCRB CDR3s was recorded in all four CD4+ subsets from Type 1 diabetes patients.

No antigen is known for these receptors. Sequencing input: central memory CD4+ T cells from blood. These receptors came from a man aged 30 to 39 with type 1 diabetes.

This clone was recorded a few times. The chain recombines TRBV6-4 with TRBJ2-1; 12 bases fit TRBD2. Trimming removed 6 bases from V and 5 bases from J; junction bases left unmatched: 5. CDR3 length: 15 amino acids. Germline V gene lookup returns CDR1 MRHNA and CDR2 SNTAGT. In DNA, the CDR3 is TGTGCCAGCAGACGCACTAGCGGGAGGAACAATGAGCAGTTCTTC. Translated: CASRRTSGRNNEQFF.

As to this clone: This sequence may be a read error, since a much larger clone differs from it by one base. The same CDR3 also results from other DNA sequences found in this sample. This chain uses TRBV9 with TRBJ2-6, with 12 nucleotides matching TRBD1. CDR1 and CDR2 from the germline V gene are SGDLS and YYNGEE. The CDR3 runs 18 residues. CDR3 sequence reads: CASSVEGTGGTGANVLTF. CDR3 sequence (DNA): TGCGCCAGCAGCGTCGAGGGGACAGGGGGCACTGGGGCCAACGTCCTGACTTTC.

This clone was counted only a few times. V gene TRBV7-8 combines with J gene TRBJ1-4; D remains ambiguous. Germline CDR1 and CDR2: SGHVS and FQNEAQ. The V and J ends lost 3 bases and 7 bases respectively, with 12 bases between them. The CDR3 extends over 14 amino acids. CDR3 sequence: CASSFGSWVEKLFF. The CDR3 coding sequence is TGTGCCAGCAGCTTTGGGAGTTGGGTTGAAAAACTGTTTTTT.

This clone appeared a few times. The chain carries TRBV28 and TRBJ1-1; 7 bases match TRBD1. The CDR3 contains 15 residues. The V and J ends lost 4 bases and 1 base, in that order; junction bases with no gene match: 6. Germline loops: CDR1 MDHEN, CDR2 SYDVKM. Written as DNA, the CDR3 is TGTGCCAGCAGTTCTCAGACAGGGTCGAACACTGAAGCTTTCTTT. Translating it yields CASSSQTGSNTEAFF.

A remark on this clone: This could be a read error, since a much larger clone is one nucleotide away. The chain carries TRBV5-4 and TRBJ2-7, with 7 bases matching TRBD2. The CDR3 loop spans 13 amino acids. With V trimmed by 2 bases and J by 1 base, 0 bases remained unmatched. Germline CDR1 is SGHNT and CDR2 is YYREEE (reference sequence). CDR3 coding DNA: TGTGCCAGCAGCTTAGCGGGATCCTACGAGCAGTACTTC. Its protein is CASSLAGSYEQYF. The whole variable domain, filled in from reference TRBV5-4 and TRBJ2-7, reads ETGVTQSPTHLIKTRGQQVTLRCSSQSGHNTVSWYQQALGQGPQFIFQYYREEENGRGNFPPRFSGLQFPNYSSELNVNALELDDSALYLCASSLAGSYEQYFGPGTRLTVT.

This clone was observed many times. V is TRBV5-6 and J is TRBJ1-1; D not resolved. Trimming took off 0 bases at V and 1 base at J, with 7 bases between the two ends. Germline V gives CDR1 SGHDT, CDR2 YYEEEE. This CDR3 spans 14 amino acids. CDR3: CASSLVGKNTEAFF. CDR3 nucleotides: TGTGCCAGCAGCTTGGTGGGGAAGAACACTGAAGCTTTCTTT. The complete variable domain, with remaining parts taken from reference TRBV5-6 and TRBJ1-1, reads DAGVTQSPTHLIKTRGQQVTLRCSPKSGHDTVSWYQQALGQGPQFIFQYYEEEERQRGNFPDRFSGHQFPNYSSELNVNALLLGDSALYLCASSLVGKNTEAFFGQGTRLTVV.

The V and J genes are TRBV20-1 and TRBJ2-7; the match to TRBD1 covers 9 bases. The germline V gene encodes CDR1 DFQATT and CDR2 SNEGSKA (reference sequence). Trimming took 8 bases from V and 7 from J; bases not matched to a gene: 6. This CDR3 spans 11 amino acids. Here the CDR3 DNA reads TGCAGTCCGGGACAGGGAAATGAGCAGTACTTC. Amino acids: CSPGQGNEQYF.

The table lists this clone with a few counts. The genes are TRBV2 and TRBJ2-1, with a possible D match to TRBD1 (5 bases). The germline gives CDR1 SNHLY, CDR2 FYNNEI. The V end lost 3 bases, the J end lost 7 bases, and 16 bases lay between the germline ends. This CDR3 comprises 15 residues. CDR3 coding DNA: TGTGCCAGCAGTGAGGATGCAGGGTTGGTTAATGAGCAGTTCTTC. Amino acid sequence: CASSEDAGLVNEQFF. Complete variable domain (other parts from reference TRBV2 and TRBJ2-1): EPEVTQTPSHQVTQMGQEVILRCVPISNHLYFYWYRQILGQKVEFLVSFYNNEISEKSEIFDDQFSVERPDGSNFTLKIRSTKLEDSAMYFCASSEDAGLVNEQFFGPGTRLTVL.